The T cell receptor (beta chain) under discussion was sequenced for a study of T cells in Graves' hyperthyroidism and ophthalmopathy (dated by TCRdb to the late 2010s). Background for the entire study: Peripheral blood samples were taken at initial diagnosis, before any treatment was given. An independent validation cohort of around 19 hyperthyroidism patients and 17 patients who later progressed to ophthalmopathy tested prospective prediction of ophthalmopathy. To identify distinguishing TCR V-J signatures, a discovery cohort of around 100 patients was used, comprising 43 with Graves' ophthalmopathy and some 60 with stable Graves' hyperthyroidism. The approximately 90 discovery patients were randomly split 7:3 into training and test sets. The paper describes TCR Vbeta CDR3 sequencing of 135 peripheral blood samples, made up of 43 ophthalmopathy patients, around 78 hyperthyroidism patients and 17 progressor patients. Thyroid tissue and blood T-cell repertoires from six or seven Graves' hyperthyroidism patients were also compared in the study. Once sampling was done, hyperthyroidism patients were given methimazole at a starting dose of 30 mg daily, whereas ophthalmopathy patients were given high-dose intravenous methylprednisolone.

This clonotype was detected many times. Which antigen it targets is not known. The record has no base qualities; no much larger clone is one base away. TCR beta CDR3 regions were amplified from RNA transcripts. A first-round RT-PCR of the TCR CDR3 used the HTBI primer set with the Qiagen OneStep RT-PCR kit. The libraries were constructed in a second round of multiplex PCR and then size-selected and purified. Libraries were sequenced paired-end with 100 bp reads on an Illumina HiSeq2000. Concerning the study's data processing: SOAPnuke was used to process the raw data, with reads discarded if the reads contained adapters or uncalled bases, had a mean Phred below 15, or lacked an exact constant-primer or identifier match. COPE v1.2.5 was used to merge high-quality paired reads, and clonotypes were defined as unique nucleotide sequences. MiTCR v1.1 was used to align clonotypes to the IMGT TRBV, TRBD and TRBJ reference segments. The analysis included only V-J combinations with a frequency above 0.0001, which together covered 99.2% of the repertoires. The TCS score was defined as F50 (clonal expansion) divided by E x V (chaos), with BLOSUM62-based TCRdist calculated between CDR3 peptides within each V-J. Welch's t-statistics and random forest reduced roughly 530 V-J features to around 14, which were used in a naive Bayes classifier (R e1071). The similarity between thyroid and blood repertoires was quantified using the Morisita-Horn index. The public reads were quality trimmed at Q25 with fastp and then assembled into clones with MiXCR by TCRdb, keeping productive beta chains. Under each unique CDR3 protein, matching rows form one entry showing the most common genes and DNA. For this entry, the V and J calls and clone size follow TCRdb and not the study's own pipeline. The sample table lists 750,000 to 950,000 distinct CDR3 sequences, 35% to 45% of them with a count of one. The ten largest clones take up approximately 10% of the sample.

CDR1 and CDR2, looked up from the germline V gene, are SGHVS and FQNEAQ. V is pruned by 5 bases and J by 10 bases, leaving 6 bases of the junction without a gene match. The CDR3 contains 13 residues, cysteine and phenylalanine counted. Of all the DNA, just the CDR3 is kept, 39 bases in frame from base 1. A patient counted as having stable Graves' hyperthyroidism if no progression to ophthalmopathy occurred over 18 months of follow-up. The hyperthyroidism patients were between 18 and 65 years old and newly diagnosed, with a disease duration of less than 2 months. Any patient with an uncontrolled infection, another autoimmune disease, pregnancy or lactation was excluded. Diagnoses relied on clinical symptoms, serum thyroxine and TRAb, thyroid ultrasound and orbital computed tomography. PBMCs were separated from roughly 10 ml of fresh peripheral blood using Ficoll-Paque density gradient centrifugation. Total RNA was extracted with Trizol reagent, and quality was checked on an Agilent 2100 Bioanalyzer.

Results and caveats for the whole study, not just this receptor: Most expanded thyroid clonotypes (frequency above 0.001) were also found in blood, which suggests that blood repertoires may mirror thyroid immune responses. In validation, progression to ophthalmopathy was predicted by the model with roughly 69% sensitivity and 72.22% specificity, a median of 6.5 months before onset. A 13 V-J signature model separated ophthalmopathy from stable hyperthyroidism, with 87.88% sensitivity and roughly 81% specificity in cross-validation and 80%/75% in testing. Sample size was not statistically predetermined, and investigators were not blinded to group allocation.

The source of this sequence is a man aged 18 to 30 with Graves' hyperthyroidism. Recombination linked TRBV7-8 to TRBJ1-4, with 8 central nucleotides matching TRBD1. The sequencing sample was made of blood. The CDR3 protein: CASSTDRVGKLFF. The DNA is as follows: TGTGCCAGCAGCACGGACAGGGTGGGAAAACTGTTTTTT.